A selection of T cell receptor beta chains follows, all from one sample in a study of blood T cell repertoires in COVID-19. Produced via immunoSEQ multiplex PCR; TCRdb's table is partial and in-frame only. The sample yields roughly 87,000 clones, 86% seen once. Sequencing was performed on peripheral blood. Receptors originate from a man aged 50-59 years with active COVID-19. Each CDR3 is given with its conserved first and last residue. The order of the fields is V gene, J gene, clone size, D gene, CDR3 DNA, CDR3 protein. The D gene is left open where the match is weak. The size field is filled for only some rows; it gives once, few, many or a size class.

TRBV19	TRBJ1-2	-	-	TGTGCCAGTAGTATAGCGGCGCGGTCCGTTTTCGTGGGGAGTGGCTACACCTTC	CASSIAARSVFVGSGYTF
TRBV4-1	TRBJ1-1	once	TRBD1	TGCGCCAGCAGCGAGCAAACCGGGACAGGGGTTCGAACTGAAGCTTTCTTT	CASSEQTGTGVRTEAFF
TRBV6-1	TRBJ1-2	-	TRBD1	TGTGCCAGCAGTGAGGGGACAGGGAGGGACTATGGCTACACCTTC	CASSEGTGRDYGYTF
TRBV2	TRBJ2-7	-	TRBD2	TGTGCCAGCAGGGCTAGCGGGAGTCGGTACGAGCAGTACTTC	CASRASGSRYEQYF
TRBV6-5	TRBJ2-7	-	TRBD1	TGTGCCAGCACCGTTTCCGGGACAGGGGTATACGAGCAGTACTTC	CASTVSGTGVYEQYF
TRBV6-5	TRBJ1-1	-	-	TGTGCCAGCGGGGCGGGGTACCTCACTGAAGCTTTCTTT	CASGAGYLTEAFF
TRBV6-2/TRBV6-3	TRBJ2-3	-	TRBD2	TGTGCCAGCAGCCTCGCGATAGCGGGAACAGATACGCAGTATTTT	CASSLAIAGTDTQYF
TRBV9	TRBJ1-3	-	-	TGTGCCAGCAGCGTAGGAGATGCCACTGGAAACACCATATATTTT	CASSVGDATGNTIYF
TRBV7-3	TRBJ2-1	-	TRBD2	TGTGCCAGCAGCTATAGCGGGGACTACAATGAGCAGTTCTTC	CASSYSGDYNEQFF
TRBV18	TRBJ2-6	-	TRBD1	TGTGCCAGCTCACCAAGGGACAGTGGGGCCAACGTCCTGACTTTC	CASSPRDSGANVLTF
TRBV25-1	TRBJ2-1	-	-	TGTGCCAGCAGTGATGGGCGGGGTTACAATGAGCAGTTCTTC	CASSDGRGYNEQFF
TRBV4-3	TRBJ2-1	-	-	TGCGCCAGCAGCCAAGAAAGCGGACGCTACAATGAGCAGTTCTTC	CASSQESGRYNEQFF
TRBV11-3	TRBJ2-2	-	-	TGTGCCAGCAGTGCAGGGAACACCGGGGAGCTGTTTTTT	CASSAGNTGELFF
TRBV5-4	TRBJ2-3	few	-	TGTGCCAGCAGCTTGGGCGGGGTCCGCACAGATACGCAGTATTTT	CASSLGGVRTDTQYF
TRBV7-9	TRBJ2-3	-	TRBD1	TGTGCCAGCAGCTTATCAGGGGGCGGCGATACGCAGTATTTT	CASSLSGGGDTQYF
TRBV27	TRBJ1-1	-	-	TGTGCCACCGGAGAGGGGGGGACTGAAGCTTTCTTT	CATGEGGTEAFF
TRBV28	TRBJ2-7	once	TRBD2	TGTGCCAGCAACCTAGCGGGAGGATACGAGCAGTACTTC	CASNLAGGYEQYF
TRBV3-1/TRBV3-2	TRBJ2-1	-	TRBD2	TGTGCCAGCAGCCTCGGACTAGCGGGTTACAATGAGCAGTTCTTC	CASSLGLAGYNEQFF
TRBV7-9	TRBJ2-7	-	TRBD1	TGTGCCAGCAGCTCCCAGGGGGCCTCCTACGAGCAGTACTTC	CASSSQGASYEQYF
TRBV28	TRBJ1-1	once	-	TGTGCCAGCAGTTTACGGGGAGGCGGCAATCGATTT	CASSLRGGGNRF
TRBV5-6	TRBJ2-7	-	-	TGTGCCAGCAGCTTGGCCAGCTACGAGCAGTACTTC	CASSLASYEQYF
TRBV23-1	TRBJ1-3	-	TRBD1	TGCGCCAGCAGTCAAGGAGATAGGACAGGGGACCAGACCCACGACTTCTCTGGAAACACCATATATTTT	CASSQGDRTGDQTHDFSGNTIYF
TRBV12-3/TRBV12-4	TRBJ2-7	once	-	TGTGCCAGCAGTTTGGAGAGATCCTACGAGCAGTACTTC	CASSLERSYEQYF
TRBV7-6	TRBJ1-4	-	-	TGTGCCAGCAGCTTAGGGGGTTCGGGGGGGACTAATGAAAAACTGTTTTTT	CASSLGGSGGTNEKLFF
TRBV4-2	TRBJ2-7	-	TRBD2	TGTGCCAGCAGCCGGGGACTAGCGGTCTCCTACGAGCAGTACTTC	CASSRGLAVSYEQYF
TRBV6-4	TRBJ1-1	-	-	TGTGCCAGCAGTGACTCGTCGCGGTCCCTGCTGATGAAAGCTTTCTTT	CASSDSSRSLLMKAFF
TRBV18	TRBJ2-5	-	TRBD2	TGTGCCAGCTCACCACCGAATGCGGGAGGGGAGACCCAGTACTTC	CASSPPNAGGETQYF
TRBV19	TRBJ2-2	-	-	TGTGCCAGTAGTAGTCTGACAGGAGTGGTCCCCGGGGAGCTGTTTTTT	CASSSLTGVVPGELFF
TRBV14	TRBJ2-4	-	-	TGTGCCAGCAGCCAAGATGAAGGGCAGGGGCCCTGGGACATTCAGTACTTC	CASSQDEGQGPWDIQYF
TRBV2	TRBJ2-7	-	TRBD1	TGTGCCAGCAACCTACAGGGGGCTAACTCCTACGAGCAGTACTTC	CASNLQGANSYEQYF
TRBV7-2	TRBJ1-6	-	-	TGTGCCAGCAGCATCGGAGGGTTAAATAATTCACCCCTCCACTTT	CASSIGGLNNSPLHF
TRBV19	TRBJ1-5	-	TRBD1	TGTGCCAGTACCAATGGGGCCGGACAGGGGGGACGCAATCAGCCCCAGCATTTT	CASTNGAGQGGRNQPQHF
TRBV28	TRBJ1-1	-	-	TGTGCCAGCAGTTTCCTGGCAAGCACTGAAGCTTTCTTT	CASSFLASTEAFF
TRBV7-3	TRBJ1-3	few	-	TGTGCCAGCAGCCATCCCGGTTCTGGAAACACCATATATTTT	CASSHPGSGNTIYF
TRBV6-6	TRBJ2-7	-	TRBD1	TGTGCCAGCAGTAAACAGGACAGGGCGGGCTACGAGCAGTACTTC	CASSKQDRAGYEQYF
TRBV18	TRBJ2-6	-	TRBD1	TGTGCCAGCTCACAACAGGGGGCTGGAGGGGCCAACGTCCTGACTTTC	CASSQQGAGGANVLTF
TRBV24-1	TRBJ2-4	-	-	TGTGCCACCAGCCAGGGGACCGGTCAAAACATTCAGTACTTC	CATSQGTGQNIQYF
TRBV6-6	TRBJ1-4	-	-	TGTGCCAGCAGTCCCCTTCTGGGGCAGGGGGAAAAACTGTTTTTT	CASSPLLGQGEKLFF
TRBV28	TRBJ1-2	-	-	TGTGCCAGCAGTTTCCCGGGGGTACGTGGCTACACCTTC	CASSFPGVRGYTF
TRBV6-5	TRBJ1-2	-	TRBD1	TGTGCCACCACGGGACAGAGGGCCTATGGCTACACCTTC	CATTGQRAYGYTF
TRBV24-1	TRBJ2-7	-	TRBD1	TGTGCCACCAGCTCCAGGACAGGGGAGATCTACGAGCAGTACTTC	CATSSRTGEIYEQYF
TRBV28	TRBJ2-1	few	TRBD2	TGTGCCAGCAGTCTACCGACTAGCTTTGGGGGTGAGCAGTTCTTC	CASSLPTSFGGEQFF
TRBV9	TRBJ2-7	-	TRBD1	TGTGCCAGCAGCGCAGGGGACAGTTACGAGCAGTACTTC	CASSAGDSYEQYF
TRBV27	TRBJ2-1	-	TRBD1	TGTGCCAGCAGTCCGGGGACAGGGTACGGTGGGGACAATGAGCAGTTCTTC	CASSPGTGYGGDNEQFF
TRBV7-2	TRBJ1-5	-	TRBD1	TGTGCCAGCAGCTCAGGGGGTAGGGGGCCGAGCAATCAGCCCCAGCATTTT	CASSSGGRGPSNQPQHF
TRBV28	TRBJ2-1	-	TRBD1	TGTGCCAGCAGTCCAACCGGGACAGGGTCCCACAATGAGCAGTTCTTC	CASSPTGTGSHNEQFF
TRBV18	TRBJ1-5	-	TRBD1	TGTGCCAGCTCATCTCCCGGGACAGGCAGACTGAATCAGCCCCAGCATTTT	CASSSPGTGRLNQPQHF
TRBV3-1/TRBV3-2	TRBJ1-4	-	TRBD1	TGTGCCAGCAGCCAAATCCTAGGCCAGGGGGGTGAAAAACTGTTTTTT	CASSQILGQGGEKLFF
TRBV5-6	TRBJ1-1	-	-	TGTGCCAGCAGCGGCCGGGAGTTTCACACTGAAGCTTTCTTT	CASSGREFHTEAFF
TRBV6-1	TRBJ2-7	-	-	TGTGCCAGCAGTGAGCAGGGAAACCTCTACGAGCAGTACTTC	CASSEQGNLYEQYF
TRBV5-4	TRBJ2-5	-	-	TGTGCCAGCAGCCTTAGCGTGCAAGAGACCCAGTACTTC	CASSLSVQETQYF